The clone carrying this T cell receptor beta chain was recorded only once. Libraries were prepared by immunoSEQ multiplex PCR; TCRdb keeps only in-frame clonotypes and omits some of them. The table includes some 95,000 clones, 85% to 95% detected once. This record comes from a study of T cell changes during pregnancy in multiple sclerosis. Per the germline V gene, CDR1 is LGHNA and CDR2 is YNFKEQ. This CDR3 region has 15 residues. V shed 0 bases and J shed 6 bases, with 12 bases lying between them. The TCR originated in a female donor with multiple sclerosis, enrolled in a pregnancy study. The chain carries TRBV4-2 and TRBJ2-1; D possibly corresponds to TRBD1 (6 bases). The sequenced sample was peripheral blood, obtained in the first trimester of pregnancy. CDR3 sequence reads: CASSQDSDSFNEQFF. DNA for the CDR3: TGTGCCAGCAGCCAAGATTCGGACAGTTTCAATGAGCAGTTCTTC.